The clone carrying this T cell receptor beta chain was detected a few times. This sample is drawn from a study of shared clonotypes between healthy human individuals. Clones were sequenced by immunoSEQ multiplex PCR, and TCRdb holds only the in-frame ones, with some missing. The sample records about 1.1 million clones, 75% to 80% being singletons. CDR3 length equals 15 residues. Germline loops: CDR1 SNHLY, CDR2 FYNNEI. Trimming cost V 4 bases and J 0 bases, with 9 bases left between them. This chain joins TRBV2 and TRBJ2-2, with D unresolved. Source material: memory CD4+ T cells from PBMCs. The subset: CD45RA-negative fraction. This receptor was identified in a man between 18 and 35 years old in good health. Some clones in this sample may be carry-over from other donors' samples. CDR3 loop: CASSVYSPNTGELFF. The DNA of the CDR3 is TGTGCCAGCAGTGTTTATAGCCCGAACACCGGGGAGCTGTTTTTT. The full variable domain, in which reference TRBV2 and TRBJ2-2 provide the parts outside the CDR3, is EPEVTQTPSHQVTQMGQEVILRCVPISNHLYFYWYRQILGQKVEFLVSFYNNEISEKSEIFDDQFSVERPDGSNFTLKIRSTKLEDSAMYFCASSVYSPNTGELFFGEGSRLTVL.